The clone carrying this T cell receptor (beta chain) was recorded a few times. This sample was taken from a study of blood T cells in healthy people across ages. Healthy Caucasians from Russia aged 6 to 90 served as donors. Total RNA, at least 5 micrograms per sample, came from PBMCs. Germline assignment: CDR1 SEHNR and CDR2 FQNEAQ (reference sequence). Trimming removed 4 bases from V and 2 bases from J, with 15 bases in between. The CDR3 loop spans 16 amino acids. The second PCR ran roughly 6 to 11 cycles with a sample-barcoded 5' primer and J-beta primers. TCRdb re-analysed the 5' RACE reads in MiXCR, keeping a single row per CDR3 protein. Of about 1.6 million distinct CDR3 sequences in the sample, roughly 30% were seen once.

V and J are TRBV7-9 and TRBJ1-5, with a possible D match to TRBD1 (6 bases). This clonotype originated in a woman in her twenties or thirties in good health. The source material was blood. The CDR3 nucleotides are TGTGCCAGCAGCTCCGTTGGACAGCTCGGCAATCAGCCCCAGCATTTT. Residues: CASSSVGQLGNQPQHF.